This TCR beta chain appears in the sequencing data of a study of blood T cell repertoires in COVID-19. Study-level information: Specimens from acute and convalescent COVID-19 originated in the United States, Italy and Spain. T cells, B-cell-depleted T cells, or PBMCs provided the cDNA or gDNA that served as material.

J lost 4 bases, V lost 3 bases, and 0 bases had no gene match. Germline lookup yields CDR1 SNHLY and CDR2 FYNNEI. The CDR3 has 13 amino acids. The cohort comprised adults aged about 18 to 100 years residing in 20 to 30 US areas. Which cohort a participant joined came from the clinical history participants gave. As for this clone: The same CDR3 is also encoded by other DNA sequences in this sample.

The protocol was immunoSEQ multiplex PCR, while the TCRdb copy is restricted to in-frame clones and leaves out a portion. The sample includes 140,000 to 150,000 clones, about nine tenths of them seen just once. This receptor was obtained from a man aged 60 to 69 who had recovered from COVID-19. The sample was PBMCs or T cells enriched from blood (not recorded which). V and J are TRBV2 and TRBJ1-1; 9 nucleotides agree with TRBD1. DNA for the CDR3: TGTGCCAGCAGTGAGGACAGGGGCACTGAAGCTTTCTTT. This translates into CASSEDRGTEAFF.